Included here is one TCR beta chain sequence, with context. Antigen specificity is unknown. This sample is drawn from a study of shared clonotypes between healthy human individuals. Overall study: Aged between 18 and 49, the donors were a couple of women and a few men. Study conclusions and caveats: The diversity represented, both genetic and in exposure history, was limited by few donors. Richness estimates generally favored naive over memory subsets.

The CDR3 contains 14 residues. V gave up 3 bases and J gave up 4 bases, with 9 bases separating them. Germline V gives CDR1 MGHRA, CDR2 YSYEKL. Assay used: immunoSEQ multiplex PCR; TCRdb lists only in-frame clones, some missing. Among some 790,000 clones listed, 55% to 80% were seen once. The donors, healthy adults who were HIV-negative, had experienced no recent acute infections or vaccinations. The chain couples TRBV4-1 to TRBJ1-4; no clear D gene. Material: memory CD4+ T cells sorted from blood. The subset was: CD45RA-negative fraction. The origin of this receptor is a woman aged 30 to 39 in good health. CDR3 amino acids: CASSQNPFNEKLFF. The CDR3 nucleotides are TGCGCCAGCAGCCAGAATCCATTTAATGAAAAACTGTTTTTT.